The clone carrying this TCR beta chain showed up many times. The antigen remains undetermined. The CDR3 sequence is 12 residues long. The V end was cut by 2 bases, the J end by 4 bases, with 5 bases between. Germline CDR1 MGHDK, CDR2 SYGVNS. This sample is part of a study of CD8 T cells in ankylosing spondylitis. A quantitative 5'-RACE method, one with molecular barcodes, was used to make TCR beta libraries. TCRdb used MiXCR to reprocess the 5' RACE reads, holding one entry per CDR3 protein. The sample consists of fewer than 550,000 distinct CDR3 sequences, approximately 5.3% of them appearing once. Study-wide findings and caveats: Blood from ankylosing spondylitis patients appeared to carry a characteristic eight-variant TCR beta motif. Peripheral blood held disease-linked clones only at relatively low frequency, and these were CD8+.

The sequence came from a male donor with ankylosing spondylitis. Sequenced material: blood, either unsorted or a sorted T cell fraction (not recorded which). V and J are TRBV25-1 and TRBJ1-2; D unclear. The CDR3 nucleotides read TGTGCCAGCAGTGAAGAGGTCTATGGCTACACCTTC. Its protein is CASSEEVYGYTF.